These 20 T cell receptor beta chains were all obtained from the same sample, sequenced in a study of T cell changes during pregnancy in multiple sclerosis. Only in-frame clones appear in the TCRdb table, and some are missing; sequencing was by immunoSEQ multiplex PCR. The sample shows roughly 87,000 clones, roughly 93% of them seen only once. Specimen: peripheral blood, collected in the third trimester of pregnancy. Receptor source: a female donor in good health, enrolled as a control in a pregnancy study.

CDR3 region: CASSYSRREPYNEQFF. CDR3 coding DNA: TGTGCCAGCAGTTACTCGAGGCGGGAGCCCTACAATGAGCAGTTCTTC. This chain joins TRBV6-5 and TRBJ2-1; TRBD2 matches at 7 bases. This CDR3 comprises 16 residues. Germline-derived CDR1 and CDR2 are MNHEY and SVGAGI. V lost 0 bases to trimming and J lost 2 bases; unmatched junction nucleotides: 4.

This clone was picked up one time. Compared with germline, one end of the junction differs, possibly owing to a read error. The chain couples TRBV7-7 to TRBJ2-7; perhaps TRBD2 as D (5 bases). The CDR3 has 13 amino acids. Germline V gene data show CDR1 as SSHAT and CDR2 as FNYEAQ (reference sequence). In nucleotides, the CDR3 is TGTGCTAGCAGCTTTATCGAGGGTAACGAGCAGTACTTC. Translated: CASSFIEGNEQYF.

The chain employs TRBV27 and TRBJ2-7, with D perhaps matching TRBD1 (5 bases). V gave up 0 bases and J gave up 4 bases, with 13 bases separating them. This CDR3 has 15 amino acids. CDR1 is MNHEY, CDR2 SMNVEV, per germline (reference sequence). Here the CDR3 reads CASSLSPGIKYEQYF. The CDR3 region has the DNA TGTGCCAGCAGTTTATCTCCAGGGATAAAGTACGAGCAGTACTTC.

The CDR3 sequence: CASSPTWRRFNEKLFF. The CDR3 nucleotides are TGTGCCAGCAGCCCGACCTGGCGGAGATTTAATGAAAAACTGTTTTTT. The rearrangement uses TRBV27 and TRBJ1-4; no clear D gene. The length of the CDR3 is 16 residues. Trimming removed 6 bases at V and 4 bases at J, with 18 bases between. Germline CDR1 reads MNHEY; CDR2 reads SMNVEV (reference sequence).

This chain uses TRBV18 with TRBJ2-3; 9 nucleotides line up with TRBD2. The germline CDR1 and CDR2 sequences are KGHSH and LQKENI. The V gene end was trimmed by 2 bases and the J gene end by 10 bases; junction bases not matched to a gene: 4. The CDR3 consists of 13 residues. Written as DNA, the CDR3 is TGTGCCAGCTCACCAGACGGACTAGCGCCGCAGTATTTT. Its translation: CASSPDGLAPQYF.

The chain joins TRBV7-9 to TRBJ2-5, with TRBD2 identical over 7 bases. Germline V gene sequence: CDR1 SEHNR, CDR2 FQNEAQ (reference sequence). V gave up 5 bases and J gave up 2 bases; unmatched junction bases: 8. The CDR3 consists of 15 residues. CDR3 in DNA: TGTGCCAGCAGCCTGCCGGGACTAATTCAAGAGACCCAGTACTTC. Protein: CASSLPGLIQETQYF.

V gene TRBV29-1 combines with J gene TRBJ2-3, with 9 bases identical to TRBD1. The V gene end was trimmed by 1 base and the J gene end by 2 bases; junction bases not matched to a gene: 4. The CDR3 loop spans 15 amino acids. The germline CDR1 and CDR2 sequences are SQVTM and ANQGSEA. As DNA, the CDR3 is TGCAGCGTTGAAGGCGGGACAGGGAACACAGATACGCAGTATTTT. Protein sequence: CSVEGGTGNTDTQYF.

The chain employs TRBV13 and TRBJ1-4, with 10 bases identical to TRBD1. Trimming cost V 3 bases and J 6 bases; bases outside gene matches: 4. This CDR3 region has 15 residues. Germline loops: CDR1 PRHDT, CDR2 FYEKMQ (reference sequence). As DNA, the CDR3 is TGTGCCAGCAGCTTCGGACAGGGGGTAGATGAAAAACTGTTTTTT. This gives the protein CASSFGQGVDEKLFF.

The chain combines TRBV4-2 with TRBJ1-3, with TRBD1 identical over 8 bases. Germline loops: CDR1 LGHNA, CDR2 YNFKEQ. The CDR3 sequence is 14 residues long. Unmatched junction bases numbered 3, after V lost 0 bases and J lost 8 bases. DNA of the CDR3: TGTGCCAGCAGCCAAGACAGGGGGCCAGACACCATATATTTT. Its protein is CASSQDRGPDTIYF.

V and J are TRBV14 and TRBJ2-7; TRBD2 might be the D (5 bases). Trimming removed 4 bases from V and 4 bases from J, with 11 bases in between. The CDR3 covers 13 residues. Germline V gene sequence: CDR1 SGHDN, CDR2 FVKESK. The CDR3 here is CASSPTDLYEQYF. In DNA, the CDR3 is TGTGCCAGCAGCCCCACGGACTTATACGAGCAGTACTTC.

The rearrangement joins TRBV6-1 to TRBJ1-4; 8 bases match TRBD1. Germline values: CDR1 MNHNS, CDR2 SASEGT. J lost 5 bases, V lost 5 bases, and 7 bases had no gene match. The CDR3 runs 15 residues. As DNA, the CDR3 is TGTGCCAGCAGTCCTCAGGGGACAGGAAATGAAAAACTGTTTTTT. Its protein product is CASSPQGTGNEKLFF.

Note on this clone: The same CDR3 can be traced to other DNA sequences in this sample. V and J are TRBV6-5 and TRBJ2-1; 11 nucleotides agree with TRBD2. Germline V gene sequence: CDR1 MNHEY, CDR2 SVGAGI. The CDR3 has 15 residues. V shed 6 bases and J 3 bases; nucleotides not matched to a gene: 4. This CDR3 reads CASSLTSGSYNEQFF. CDR3 DNA sequence: TGTGCCAGCAGCCTCACTAGCGGGAGCTACAATGAGCAGTTCTTC.

The chain carries TRBV2 and TRBJ1-2; TRBD1 matches 8 bases. Germline V gives CDR1 SNHLY, CDR2 FYNNEI. Germline trimming cut 6 bases from V and 5 bases from J; bases unmatched to any gene: 11. This CDR3 contains 15 residues. The CDR3 is CASSYNQGAGYGYTF. CDR3 nucleotide sequence: TGTGCCAGCAGCTACAACCAGGGGGCGGGGTATGGCTACACCTTC.

The V gene is TRBV28, the J gene TRBJ1-2, with 7 bases matching TRBD1. The CDR3 extends over 16 amino acids. The germline gives CDR1 MDHEN, CDR2 SYDVKM. V was clipped by 6 bases and J by 4 bases; unmatched bases: 14. The CDR3 sequence is CASSPGTGAFGYGYTF. The DNA of the CDR3 is TGTGCCAGCAGCCCTGGCACAGGGGCGTTTGGCTATGGCTACACCTTC.

This clone occurred a few times. V and J are TRBV19 and TRBJ1-5; TRBD1 matches 9 bases. Germline assignment: CDR1 LNHDA and CDR2 SQIVND (reference sequence). This CDR3 contains 15 residues. The V and J ends lost 5 bases and 6 bases, in that order; junction bases with no gene match: 8. Here the CDR3 reads CASSPGQGVSQPQHF. As DNA, the CDR3 is TGTGCCAGTAGTCCGGGACAGGGAGTTTCTCAGCCCCAGCATTTT.

V usage is TRBV6-5 and J usage is TRBJ1-2, with TRBD1 identical over 8 bases. In germline, CDR1 is MNHEY, CDR2 SVGAGI. CDR3 length equals 15 residues. V shed 6 bases, J shed 8 bases, and the junction held 14 bases outside the gene matches. As DNA, the CDR3 is TGTGCCAGCAGCCCAGCCGGGACAGGTCCTAGGGGCTACACCTTC. It specifies CASSPAGTGPRGYTF.

This chain links TRBV7-9 with TRBJ2-5; D gene ambiguous. Germline V gene data show CDR1 as SEHNR and CDR2 as FQNEAQ (reference sequence). V dropped 3 bases and J dropped 1 base, with 9 bases sitting between them. The CDR3 runs 14 residues. The CDR3 region has the DNA TGTGCCAGCAGCTTTCAACAAGTCCAAGAGACCCAGTACTTC. Translation: CASSFQQVQETQYF.

V is TRBV2 and J is TRBJ2-1; D might be TRBD2 (5 bases). Germline lookup yields CDR1 SNHLY and CDR2 FYNNEI. The V and J ends lost 6 bases and 0 bases respectively, with 12 bases between them. The CDR3 contains 15 residues. DNA of the CDR3: TGTGCCAGCAGCCTAGTCGCGGGCTCCTACAATGAGCAGTTCTTC. It is translated as CASSLVAGSYNEQFF.

This chain links TRBV6-5 with TRBJ1-2; perhaps TRBD1 as D (6 bases). The CDR3 contains 12 residues. Trimming cost V 7 bases and J 8 bases, with 14 bases left between them. Germline V gene data show CDR1 as MNHEY and CDR2 as SVGAGI. CDR3 loop: CASTSGVSGYTF. The CDR3 bases are TGTGCCAGCACATCAGGGGTTTCGGGCTACACCTTC.

The V gene is TRBV18, the J gene TRBJ2-3; no clear D gene. Germline CDR1 and CDR2: KGHSH and LQKENI. The CDR3 covers 12 residues. Trimming pared 5 bases from V and 4 bases from J, leaving 7 bases between. Here the CDR3 DNA reads TGTGCCAGCTCAAGAAGCTCAGATACGCAGTATTTT. This sequence encodes CASSRSSDTQYF.